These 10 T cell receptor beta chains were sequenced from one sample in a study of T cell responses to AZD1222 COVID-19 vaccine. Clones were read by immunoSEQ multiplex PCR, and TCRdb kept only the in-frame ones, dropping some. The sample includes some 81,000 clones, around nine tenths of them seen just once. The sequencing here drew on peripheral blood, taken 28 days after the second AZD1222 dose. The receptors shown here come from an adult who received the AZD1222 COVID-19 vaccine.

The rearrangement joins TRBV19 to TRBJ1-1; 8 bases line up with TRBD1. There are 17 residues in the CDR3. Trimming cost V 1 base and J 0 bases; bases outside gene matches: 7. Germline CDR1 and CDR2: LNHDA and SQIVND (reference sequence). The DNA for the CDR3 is TGTGCCAGTAGTATAGGACCAGGGGGCCTTATGAACACTGAAGCTTTCTTT. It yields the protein CASSIGPGGLMNTEAFF.

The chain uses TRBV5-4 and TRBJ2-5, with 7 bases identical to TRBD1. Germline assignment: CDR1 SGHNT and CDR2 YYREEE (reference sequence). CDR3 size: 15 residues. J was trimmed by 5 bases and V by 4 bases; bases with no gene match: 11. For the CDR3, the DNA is TGTGCCAGCAGCCCTCAGGGGGTGGGTTCGGAGACCCAGTACTTC. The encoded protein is CASSPQGVGSETQYF.

This chain's CDR3 is CASSLDSGYNEQFF. The CDR3 DNA sequence: TGTGCCAGCAGCTTGGATAGCGGCTACAATGAGCAGTTCTTC. The chain carries TRBV11-3 and TRBJ2-1; the D gene is possibly TRBD2 (6 bases). Germline CDR1 reads SGHNT; CDR2 reads YENEEA. The CDR3 is 14 amino acids. Trimming removed 3 bases from V and 3 bases from J, with 9 bases in between.

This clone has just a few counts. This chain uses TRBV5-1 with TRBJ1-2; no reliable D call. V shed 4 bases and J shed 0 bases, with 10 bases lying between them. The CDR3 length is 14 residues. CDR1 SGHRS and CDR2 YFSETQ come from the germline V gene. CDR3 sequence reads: CASSGSGANYGYTF. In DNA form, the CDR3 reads TGCGCCAGCAGCGGGTCAGGTGCTAACTATGGCTACACCTTC.

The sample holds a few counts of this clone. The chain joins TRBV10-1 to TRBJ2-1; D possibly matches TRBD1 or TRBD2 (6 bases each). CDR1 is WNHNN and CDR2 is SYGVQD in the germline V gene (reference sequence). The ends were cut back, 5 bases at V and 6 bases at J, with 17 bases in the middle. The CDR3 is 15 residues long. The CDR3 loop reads CASSPFHGGFNEQFF. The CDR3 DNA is TGCGCCAGCAGTCCCTTCCACGGGGGCTTCAATGAGCAGTTCTTC.

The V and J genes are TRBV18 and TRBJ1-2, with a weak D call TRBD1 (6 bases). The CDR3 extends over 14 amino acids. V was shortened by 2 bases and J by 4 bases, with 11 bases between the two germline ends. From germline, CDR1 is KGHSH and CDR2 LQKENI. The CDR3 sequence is CASSPERGVYGYTF. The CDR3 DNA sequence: TGTGCCAGCTCACCAGAAAGGGGGGTCTATGGCTACACCTTC.

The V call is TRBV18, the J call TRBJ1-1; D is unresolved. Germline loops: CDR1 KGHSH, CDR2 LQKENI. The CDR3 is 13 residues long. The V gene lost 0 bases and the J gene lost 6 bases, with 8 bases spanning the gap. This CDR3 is CASSPPIYPEAFF. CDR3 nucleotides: TGTGCCAGCTCACCACCCATTTACCCTGAAGCTTTCTTT.

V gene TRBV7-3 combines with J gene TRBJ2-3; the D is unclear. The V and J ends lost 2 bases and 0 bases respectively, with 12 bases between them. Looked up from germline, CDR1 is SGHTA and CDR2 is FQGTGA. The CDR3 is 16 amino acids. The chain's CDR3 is CASSLQPDTSTDTQYF. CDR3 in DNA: TGTGCCAGCAGCTTACAGCCAGACACTAGCACAGATACGCAGTATTTT.

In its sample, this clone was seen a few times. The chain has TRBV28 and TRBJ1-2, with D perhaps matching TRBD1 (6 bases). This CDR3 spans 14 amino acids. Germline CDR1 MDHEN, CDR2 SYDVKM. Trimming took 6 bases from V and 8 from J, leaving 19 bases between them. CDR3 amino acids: CASSPGQRLGGYTF. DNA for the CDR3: TGTGCCAGCAGCCCCGGACAGAGGTTAGGGGGCTACACCTTC.

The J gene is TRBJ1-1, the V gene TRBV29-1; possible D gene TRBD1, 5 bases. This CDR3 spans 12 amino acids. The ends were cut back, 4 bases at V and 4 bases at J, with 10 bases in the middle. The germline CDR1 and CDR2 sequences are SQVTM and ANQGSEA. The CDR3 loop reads CSVGWGITEAFF. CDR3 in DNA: TGCAGCGTTGGGTGGGGGATCACTGAAGCTTTCTTT.